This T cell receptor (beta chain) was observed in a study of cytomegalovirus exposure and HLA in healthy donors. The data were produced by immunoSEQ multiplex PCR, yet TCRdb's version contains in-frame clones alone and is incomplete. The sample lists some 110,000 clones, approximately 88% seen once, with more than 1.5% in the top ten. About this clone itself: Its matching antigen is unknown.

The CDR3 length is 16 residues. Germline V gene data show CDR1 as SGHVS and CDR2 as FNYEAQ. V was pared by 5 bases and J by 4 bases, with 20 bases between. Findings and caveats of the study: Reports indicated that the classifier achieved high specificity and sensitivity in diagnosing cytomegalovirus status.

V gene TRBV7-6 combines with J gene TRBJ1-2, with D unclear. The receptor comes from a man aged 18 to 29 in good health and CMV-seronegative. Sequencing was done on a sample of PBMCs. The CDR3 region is CASSKGGSVGLYGYTF. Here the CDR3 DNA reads TGTGCCAGCAGCAAAGGAGGCAGCGTAGGTCTCTATGGCTACACCTTC.